This T cell receptor beta chain was sequenced in a study of T cells in women clearing cervical HPV infection (dated by TCRdb to the late 2010s). Turning to the overall study: The cases were 25 or so women with histologically confirmed HPV16-related CIN3 or worse, and 2 of these cases were invasive cancers. The controls were about two dozen women whose single incident HPV16 infection cleared within 12 months with no development of precancer or cancer. Blood from cases was collected at the visit where the lesion was first found, while blood from controls was collected once the infection could no longer be detected. Among cases, blood sampling came a median of roughly 150 days after lesion detection, with an interquartile range of about 80 to 230 days. Because only a few women had HLA typing data, the possibility that HLA type acted as a confounder could not be ruled out. This exploratory proof-of-principle case-control study, nested within the Guanacaste HPV Natural History Study in Costa Rica, compared TCR repertoires among women with different cervical HPV16 outcomes. Cases and controls were matched on year of sample collection and on age within five years. Cases had a median age of about 34 years and controls had a median age of 38, with no significant differences in baseline characteristics. The parent cohort enrolled 9,800 or so women aged 18 or older in Guanacaste, Costa Rica, during about 1993 to 1995 and followed them for less than 8 years. Five blinded duplicates per group were added as quality controls, giving approximately 60 samples: 50 or so participants and ten or so replicates.

In regard to this clone: The antigen this receptor binds is unknown.

TCR beta CDR3 regions were amplified by multiplex PCR from an average of roughly 1,200 ng genomic DNA per sample using the immunoSEQ assay. Primer bias was corrected in the assay by using a complete synthetic TCR repertoire to establish an amplification baseline. The amplicons were sequenced on the Illumina platform. The study's processing was this. Sequences were error-corrected by clustering with frequency ratios and a modified nearest-neighbor algorithm and were then analyzed in the immunoSEQ Analyzer with IMGT gene definitions. At each rarefaction depth, TCR richness and evenness were averaged across 20 rarefaction repeats, and samples with fewer sequences than that depth were excluded. V, D and J gene relative abundances were compared between groups with Wilcoxon rank sum tests, applying FDR correction. In the blinded duplicates, the intraclass correlation was around 96% for TCR richness and averaged 76.4% across 60 to 70 gene segments. In TCRdb, the immuneACCESS table is reduced to in-frame sequences with V and J assigned. These tables do not hold every clone; where another copy was compared, an unresolved V gene accounts for under half, and the others remain unexplained. V, J and clone size were drawn from that table, and D and trimming were deduced from the DNA. The sample's table lists a count of roughly 37,000 clones. 6% to 6.5% of the sample comes from the top ten.

What the authors observed across the whole study: Random forest classifiers that combined richness and V gene abundances separated cases from controls with an estimated AUC of around 0.84. TCR repertoire richness was significantly higher in CIN3+ cases than in controls across sequencing depths, while evenness did not differ. T-cell numbers per sample were unknown, so richness differences could reflect varying T-cell content rather than repertoire biology. The cross-sectional design could not show whether the associations came before the infection or were a result of it, and neither effector/memory subsets nor HPV-specific T cells were isolated.

Every participant had a single incident cervical HPV16 infection, and prevalent HPV16 infections were excluded. Cervical HPV DNA was detected with MY09/MY11 PCR, and genotyping was done by dot-blot hybridization. Around 15 mL of heparinized blood were centrifuged, and the buffy coat was split into aliquots, frozen at -30 degrees C, and then kept at -80 degrees C. QIAGEN kits were used to extract genomic DNA from buffy coat specimens. This clonotype was sampled from a woman aged 18 to 75 with a cervical HPV16 infection that either progressed to CIN3+ or cleared (not recorded which). The sample consisted of blood buffy coat.

Incomplete CDR3 DNA: TGTGCCACCAGTGACGGACAGGGGGGTTACAATGAG. This codes for CATSDGQGGYNE. The entire CDR3 is CATSDGQGGYNEQFF. Rearrangement joined TRBV24-1 to TRBJ2-1, with 10 middle bases fitting TRBD1. The read stops 3 residues short of the end of the CDR3; the missing end is completed from the germline J gene. There are 15 amino acids in the CDR3, from cysteine to phenylalanine inclusive. Of the CDR3's DNA, 36 bases were read; they are in frame from base 1. The CDR1 and CDR2 encoded by the germline V gene are KGHDR and SFDVKD. Here V drops 4 bases and J drops 4 bases, and the junction holds 3 bases not matched to any gene.